Listed below are T cell receptor beta chains from one sample, sequenced in a study of blood T cell repertoires in COVID-19. Assay used: immunoSEQ multiplex PCR; TCRdb lists only in-frame clones, some missing. The table has 170,000 or so clones, about 83% seen once. Specimen: peripheral blood. The receptors shown here come from a woman between 18 and 29 years old who had recovered from COVID-19. The CDR3 runs from the conserved cysteine through the conserved F or W. Fields, in order: J gene, D gene, clone size, V gene, CDR3 DNA, CDR3 protein. The D gene is left open where the match is weak. Clone size is given for some rows only: seen once, a few or many times, or a class if the clone is expanded.

TRBJ1-1 | NA | NA | TRBV2 | TGTGCCAGCAGTGAAGAATGGCAGGGTCTTGAAGCTTTCTTT | CASSEEWQGLEAFF
TRBJ2-3 | NA | NA | TRBV7-3 | TGTGCCAGCAGCTCCAACACAGATACGCAGTATTTT | CASSSNTDTQYF
TRBJ2-6 | NA | NA | TRBV6-5 | TGTGCCAGCAGTCAGGTGCCGGGGGGGGCCAACGTCCTGACTTTC | CASSQVPGGANVLTF
TRBJ1-2 | TRBD1 | NA | TRBV5-1 | TGCGCCAGCAGCTTGGGGACAGGCGACTATGGCTACACCTTC | CASSLGTGDYGYTF
TRBJ1-1 | NA | once | TRBV9 | TGTGCCAGCAGCGAAGGGGCTAGGATGAACACTGAAGCTTTCTTT | CASSEGARMNTEAFF
TRBJ2-2 | TRBD1 | NA | TRBV7-6 | TGTGCCAGCAGCTTAGGCGCAGGGGGCACCGGGGAGCTGTTTTTT | CASSLGAGGTGELFF
TRBJ2-1 | TRBD2 | NA | TRBV30 | TGTGCCTGGAGCCTGATACCCGGGACTAGCGGGAGGATAACACACAATGAGCAGTTCTTC | CAWSLIPGTSGRITHNEQFF
TRBJ1-1 | NA | NA | TRBV12-2 | TGTGCAAGTCGCTTAGCGAGACAGGCGAACACTGAAGCTTTCTTT | CASRLARQANTEAFF
TRBJ2-4 | NA | NA | TRBV19 | TGTGCCAGTAATGACGGGTCGCGAGCGGACATTCAGTACTTC | CASNDGSRADIQYF
TRBJ1-3 | NA | once | TRBV7-2 | TGTGCCAGCAGCTCACAGGGCTCTGGAAACACCATATATTTT | CASSSQGSGNTIYF
TRBJ2-5 | TRBD2 | NA | TRBV7-2 | TGTGCCAGCAGCCCCTCCGGACTAGCGGGAGAGGGGTGGGGAGAGACCCAGTACTTC | CASSPSGLAGEGWGETQYF
TRBJ1-1 | NA | NA | TRBV12-3/TRBV12-4 | TGTGCCAGCAGACCCTACAGTGAAGCTTTCTTT | CASRPYSEAFF
TRBJ1-5 | NA | NA | TRBV6-1 | TGTGCCAGCAGTGAAGAAAGGGGTCAGCCCCAGCATTTT | CASSEERGQPQHF
TRBJ1-5 | NA | few | TRBV5-4 | TGTGCCACCGGGTCCGCGGATCAGCCCCAGCATTTT | CATGSADQPQHF
TRBJ1-5 | TRBD1 | NA | TRBV4-1 | TGCGCCAGCAGCCAAGATTACGGGACAGGGGTCCATCAGCCCCAGCATTTT | CASSQDYGTGVHQPQHF
TRBJ2-3 | TRBD1 | NA | TRBV7-2 | TGTGCCAGCAGCCGCCGGACAGGAAGCACAGATACGCAGTATTTT | CASSRRTGSTDTQYF
TRBJ1-5 | TRBD1 | NA | TRBV19 | TGTGCCAGTAGTATAGGGGGGACAGTTAATCAGCCCCAGCATTTT | CASSIGGTVNQPQHF
TRBJ2-1 | TRBD1 | NA | TRBV11-2 | TGTGCCAGCAGGTCATTGAGACAGGGCTACAATGAGCAGTTCTTC | CASRSLRQGYNEQFF